The 22 T cell receptor beta chains reported below all come from one sample, sequenced in a study of blood T cell repertoires in COVID-19. The repertoire was sequenced with immunoSEQ multiplex PCR; TCRdb's copy has only in-frame clones and lacks some. The data show some 270,000 clones, with 84% seen just once and about 1.5% held by the top ten. The sequencing input was peripheral blood. These TCRs come from a woman aged 40 to 50 who had recovered from COVID-19.

J is TRBJ1-5 and V is TRBV6-2 or TRBV6-3; weak D call: TRBD1 (5 bases). CDR1 MNHEY and CDR2 SVGEGT come from the germline V gene. The CDR3 covers 16 residues. Deletions cut 6 bases from V and 3 bases from J, with 18 bases between. CDR3 amino acids: CASSLIVSGPNQPQHF. Written as DNA, the CDR3 is TGTGCCAGCAGCCTTATCGTTTCAGGGCCCAATCAGCCCCAGCATTTT.

V gene TRBV5-6 combines with J gene TRBJ2-7; 9 bases line up with TRBD2. Germline loops: CDR1 SGHDT, CDR2 YYEEEE. The V gene end was trimmed by 0 bases and the J gene end by 1 base; junction bases not matched to a gene: 5. The CDR3 runs 16 residues. Here the CDR3 DNA reads TGTGCCAGCAGCTTGGCCCGCGGGGGGGGATCCTACGAGCAGTACTTC. Amino acids: CASSLARGGGSYEQYF.

The genes are TRBV2 and TRBJ1-4, with TRBD1 matching over 7 bases. Trimming cost V 7 bases and J 7 bases; bases outside gene matches: 9. CDR3 size: 14 residues. Germline V gives CDR1 SNHLY, CDR2 FYNNEI. This CDR3 reads CASKDREVGEKLFF. In nucleotides, the CDR3 is TGTGCCAGCAAAGACAGGGAGGTTGGTGAAAAACTGTTTTTT.

This clone was counted only a few times. J is TRBJ2-3 and V is TRBV18; D gene uncertain. Germline V gene lookup returns CDR1 KGHSH and CDR2 LQKENI. The CDR3 length is 16 residues. Trimming took 3 bases from V and 4 from J, leaving 17 bases between them. The CDR3 region has the DNA TGTGCCAGCTCACCCTCTCGTGTATCCCGGGCAGATACGCAGTATTTT. This translates into CASSPSRVSRADTQYF.

The chain carries TRBV20-1 and TRBJ2-5; D call uncertain. Per germline, CDR1 DFQATT and CDR2 SNEGSKA (reference sequence). The V and J ends lost 2 bases and 5 bases respectively, with 6 bases between them. The CDR3 is 11 amino acids. CDR3 coding DNA: TGCAGTGCTAGACTTATCGAGACCCAGTACTTC. This codes for CSARLIETQYF.

The gene calls are TRBV25-1 and TRBJ1-2, with D possibly TRBD1 on 5 matching bases. CDR3 size: 13 residues. Germline values: CDR1 MGHDK, CDR2 SYGVNS. Trimming stripped 3 bases from V and 9 bases from J, with 14 bases between. For the CDR3, the DNA is TGTGCCAGCAGTGATGTCAGGGCCAGCAGCTACACCTTC. It codes for CASSDVRASSYTF.

V gene TRBV5-4 combines with J gene TRBJ2-3, with D perhaps TRBD1 (5 bases). V was trimmed by 4 bases and J by 2 bases, leaving 11 bases between them. The CDR3 runs to 14 residues. Germline V lookup: CDR1 SGHNT, CDR2 YYREEE (reference sequence). CDR3 amino acids: CASSTKTVTDTQYF. CDR3 DNA: TGTGCCAGCAGCACCAAGACAGTCACAGATACGCAGTATTTT. The variable domain in full, completed from reference TRBV5-4 and TRBJ2-3, reads ETGVTQSPTHLIKTRGQQVTLRCSSQSGHNTVSWYQQALGQGPQFIFQYYREEENGRGNFPPRFSGLQFPNYSSELNVNALELDDSALYLCASSTKTVTDTQYFGPGTRLTVL.

The chain carries TRBV5-5 and TRBJ1-1; 8 nucleotides match TRBD1. V gave up 3 bases and J gave up 6 bases; unmatched junction bases: 7. Germline-derived CDR1 and CDR2 are SGHKS and YYEKEE (reference sequence). The CDR3 sequence is 14 residues long. The CDR3 protein is CASSSTGGLSEAFF. CDR3 bases: TGTGCCAGCAGCTCAACAGGGGGGCTGTCTGAAGCTTTCTTT.

The chain employs TRBV28 and TRBJ1-6; D is uncertain. The CDR3 loop spans 15 amino acids. Per the germline V gene, CDR1 is MDHEN and CDR2 is SYDVKM. V shed 6 bases and J shed 0 bases, with 9 bases lying between them. For the CDR3, the DNA is TGTGCCAGCAGCGTACCCAGCTCCTATAATTCACCCCTCCACTTT. This gives the protein CASSVPSSYNSPLHF.

A single count supports this clone. V and J are TRBV3-1 (or the pseudogene TRBV3-2) and TRBJ1-1; the match to TRBD1 covers 11 bases. With 2 bases clipped from V and 2 bases from J, the junction kept 10 bases outside the gene matches. Germline V gene lookup returns CDR1 LGHDT and CDR2 YNNKEL (reference sequence). The CDR3 is made up of 18 amino acids. CDR3 DNA sequence: TGTGCCAGCAGCCAAACCCGGGACAGGGGGTTTTTAAACACTGAAGCTTTCTTT. The encoded protein is CASSQTRDRGFLNTEAFF.

The chain combines TRBV7-9 with TRBJ1-5; 8 nucleotides match TRBD1. Germline CDR1 reads SEHNR; CDR2 reads FQNEAQ (reference sequence). This CDR3 is 14 amino acids long. The junction had 5 bases not matched to a gene; V was cut back by 5 bases and J by 5 bases. As DNA, the CDR3 is TGTGCCAGCAGCCCCGGGACAGGTTATCAGCCCCAGCATTTT. Protein sequence: CASSPGTGYQPQHF.

CDR3 sequence reads: CASSIASTDTQYF. The DNA for the CDR3 is TGTGCCAGCAGCATAGCAAGCACAGATACGCAGTATTTT. V and J are TRBV6-5 and TRBJ2-3; D is unresolved. Germline V CDR1 and CDR2: MNHEY, SVGAGI. The CDR3 runs to 13 residues. Trimming left V 6 bases short and J 0 bases short, with 7 bases between.

The J gene is TRBJ1-2, the V gene TRBV2; D is uncertain. The CDR3 is made up of 15 amino acids. Deletions cut 7 bases from V and 4 bases from J, with 19 bases between. The V gene's germline CDR1 is SNHLY and CDR2 FYNNEI. CDR3 nucleotides: TGTGCCAGCAACGCGGCAGCCGGTTCGGGCTATGGCTACACCTTC. It translates to CASNAAAGSGYGYTF.

The rearrangement joins TRBV7-9 to TRBJ1-4, with TRBD1 as a possible D gene (6 bases). This CDR3 is 14 amino acids long. Between the trimmed V and J ends, which lost 5 bases and 7 bases, there was a span of 14 bases. Germline CDR1 and CDR2: SEHNR and FQNEAQ (reference sequence). CDR3 sequence: CASSAPGAVEKLFF. DNA for the CDR3: TGTGCCAGCAGCGCCCCAGGGGCCGTTGAAAAACTGTTTTTT.

V gene TRBV7-3 combines with J gene TRBJ2-2, with unresolved D. V shed 2 bases and J shed 6 bases, with 7 bases lying between them. Germline V gene sequence: CDR1 SGHTA, CDR2 FQGTGA. This CDR3 spans 13 amino acids. DNA of the CDR3: TGTGCCAGCAGCTTATCGTCAGCCGGGGAGCTGTTTTTT. It translates to CASSLSSAGELFF.

The chain has TRBV10-3 and TRBJ1-1; perhaps TRBD1 as D (6 bases). V was clipped by 5 bases and J by 2 bases, with 9 bases between them. The CDR3 is made up of 13 amino acids. From germline, CDR1 is ENHRY and CDR2 SYGVKD. The CDR3 DNA follows: TGTGCCATCAGTAAACAGGGTAACACTGAAGCTTTCTTT. Translation gives CAISKQGNTEAFF.

This clone was observed once. The V call is TRBV7-2, the J call TRBJ2-1; D is uncertain. CDR1 is SGHTA and CDR2 is FQGNSA in the germline V gene. This CDR3 has 16 amino acids. The germline V and J ends were trimmed by 1 base and 8 bases, with 18 bases remaining between them. CDR3 DNA: TGTGCCAGCAGCTTAGGCCACTCGATAGTCACCGATGAGCAGTTCTTC. Its translation: CASSLGHSIVTDEQFF. Based on the CDR3 plus reference TRBV7-2 and TRBJ2-1, the full variable domain is GAGVSQSPSNKVTEKGKDVELRCDPISGHTALYWYRQSLGQGLEFLIYFQGNSAPDKSGLPSDRFSAERTGGSVSTLTIQRTQQEDSAVYLCASSLGHSIVTDEQFFGPGTRLTVL.

J is TRBJ2-3 and V is TRBV5-4; 8 bases agree with TRBD1. Germline loops: CDR1 SGHNT, CDR2 YYREEE (reference sequence). The trim removed 1 base at V and 4 bases at J, leaving 14 bases unmatched. The CDR3 is made up of 18 amino acids. DNA for the CDR3: TGTGCCAGCAGCTTGATTTACCGCAGGGGGCGGATTGCAGATACGCAGTATTTT. Amino acids: CASSLIYRRGRIADTQYF.

This clone appeared once. The rearrangement joins TRBV9 to TRBJ2-1, with 9 bases lining up with TRBD1. The CDR3 runs to 15 residues. The V gene's germline CDR1 is SGDLS and CDR2 YYNGEE. The J segment lost 12 bases and the V segment lost 4 bases, leaving 14 bases of the junction unmatched. Here the CDR3 reads CASSSFYDRGRGQFF. CDR3 nucleotide sequence: TGTGCCAGCAGCTCATTTTACGACAGGGGGAGAGGGCAGTTCTTC.

This clone was counted once. V gene TRBV10-3 combines with J gene TRBJ2-3, with D possibly matching TRBD2 (5 bases). Germline assignment: CDR1 ENHRY and CDR2 SYGVKD. Between the trimmed V and J ends, which lost 7 bases and 3 bases, there was a span of 11 bases. This CDR3 is built from 13 residues. The CDR3 DNA reads TGTGCCATCACCCCGGACTCGACAGATACGCAGTATTTT. Translated: CAITPDSTDTQYF.

The V call is TRBV9, the J call TRBJ1-1; perhaps TRBD1 as D (5 bases). The length of the CDR3 is 17 residues. Germline values: CDR1 SGDLS, CDR2 YYNGEE. Trimming pared 3 bases from V and 2 bases from J, leaving 20 bases between. This CDR3 reads CASSAPLKGAGNTEAFF. The DNA for the CDR3 is TGTGCCAGCAGCGCCCCGTTGAAAGGGGCCGGTAACACTGAAGCTTTCTTT.

The CDR3 bases are TGCGCCAGCAGCTTGAGTCGTCCGGAGTACGAGCAGTACTTC. Amino acid sequence: CASSLSRPEYEQYF. This rearrangement joins TRBV5-1 to TRBJ2-7; no firm D call. The CDR3 spans 14 residues. CDR1 and CDR2 (germline): SGHRS, YFSETQ. Between the trimmed V and J ends, which lost 1 base and 4 bases, there was a span of 12 bases.